The 12 T cell receptor beta chains reported below all come from one sample, sequenced in a study of blood T cell repertoires in COVID-19. Using immunoSEQ multiplex PCR, the repertoire was profiled, and TCRdb retains in-frame clones only, with some absent. The repertoire has about 86,000 clones, around 87% of them found once; the top ten carry 0.85% to 1.2%. The sequenced material came from peripheral blood. Every receptor here comes from a human donor in a cohort sampled during active COVID-19.

The V call is TRBV28, the J call TRBJ2-2; 7 positions match TRBD1. With V trimmed by 5 bases and J by 1 base, 4 bases remained unmatched. This CDR3 spans 15 amino acids. Germline V CDR1 and CDR2: MDHEN, SYDVKM. In nucleotides, the CDR3 is TGTGCCAGCAGTCCGACAGGGATGAACACCGGGGAGCTGTTTTTT. This sequence encodes CASSPTGMNTGELFF.

This clone was seen a single time. The chain couples TRBV10-3 to TRBJ2-2; D possibly corresponds to TRBD1 (6 bases). CDR1 and CDR2 from the germline V gene are ENHRY and SYGVKD. V dropped 4 bases and J dropped 8 bases, with 14 bases sitting between them. The CDR3 length is 14 residues. CDR3 region: CAISGSPGEGELFF. The CDR3 DNA is TGTGCCATCAGTGGCTCGCCAGGGGAAGGGGAGCTGTTTTTT.

In DNA form, the CDR3 reads TGTGCTAGTGGTTTGGTCCTTTTCGGGGTGAACACTGAAGCTTTCTTT. Translated, it gives CASGLVLFGVNTEAFF. The chain carries TRBV12-5 and TRBJ1-1; the D is unclear. Trimming pared 0 bases from V and 0 bases from J, leaving 11 bases between. This CDR3 contains 16 residues. The germline CDR1 and CDR2 sequences are LGHNT and FRNRAP.

The chain is built from TRBV9 and TRBJ2-1; 7 nucleotides line up with TRBD2. V lost 4 bases, J lost 1 base, and 5 bases stayed unmatched. Germline CDR1 reads SGDLS; CDR2 reads YYNGEE. This CDR3 spans 15 amino acids. The chain's CDR3 is CASSPRRESYNEQFF. The CDR3 region has the DNA TGTGCCAGCAGCCCCCGGCGGGAGTCCTACAATGAGCAGTTCTTC.

Only a few counts were recorded for this clone. This sequence joins TRBV6-2 or TRBV6-3 and TRBJ1-5, with D unresolved. In germline, CDR1 is MNHEY, CDR2 SVGEGT. This CDR3 is 17 amino acids long. Trimming removed 2 bases from V and 6 bases from J, with 20 bases in between. The CDR3 DNA reads TGTGCCAGCAGTTACGCGGACTCCCCAAAGTGGAGTCAGCCCCAGCATTTT. Translation: CASSYADSPKWSQPQHF.

The chain carries TRBV27 and TRBJ2-1, with 7 bases matching TRBD2. Per germline, CDR1 MNHEY and CDR2 SMNVEV (reference sequence). The length of the CDR3 is 14 residues. The J segment lost 5 bases and the V segment lost 3 bases, leaving 4 bases of the junction unmatched. The CDR3 bases are TGTGCCAGCAGTTTGATAGCGGGTCACAATGAGCAGTTCTTC. This gives the protein CASSLIAGHNEQFF.

The V call is TRBV6-4, the J call TRBJ2-2; D possibly corresponds to TRBD1 (5 bases). V was cut by 6 bases and J by 0 bases, with 11 bases left in between. The CDR3 length is 15 residues. Germline values: CDR1 MRHNA, CDR2 SNTAGT. In DNA form, the CDR3 reads TGTGCCAGCAGCCCGACAGATGCGAACACCGGGGAGCTGTTTTTT. This gives the protein CASSPTDANTGELFF.

This clone has a handful of counts. V usage is TRBV28 and J usage is TRBJ1-6; no clear D gene. V lost 6 bases, J lost 7 bases, and 16 bases lay in between. CDR1 and CDR2 from the germline V gene are MDHEN and SYDVKM. This CDR3 is built from 15 residues. CDR3 in amino acids: CASSPPGLWNSPLHF. The CDR3 DNA reads as TGTGCCAGCAGCCCCCCCGGGTTATGGAATTCACCCCTCCACTTT.

The V gene is TRBV12-3 or TRBV12-4, the J gene TRBJ2-1, with D maybe TRBD2 (6 bases). The CDR3 covers 11 residues. Trimming stripped 9 bases from V and 7 bases from J, with 10 bases between. The CDR3 DNA is TGTGCCAGTGCCGGGGGTAATGAGCAGTTCTTC. Its translation is CASAGGNEQFF.

The rearrangement joins TRBV3-1 (or the pseudogene TRBV3-2) to TRBJ2-1; 7 nucleotides align to TRBD1. Unmatched junction bases numbered 3, after V lost 3 bases and J lost 7 bases. The CDR3 runs 13 residues. CDR1 and CDR2 (germline): LGHDT, YNNKEL (reference sequence). The CDR3 is CASSQTDRNEQFF. CDR3 nucleotides: TGTGCCAGCAGCCAGACGGACAGGAATGAGCAGTTCTTC.

The chain couples TRBV3-1 (or the pseudogene TRBV3-2) to TRBJ2-5, with 11 bases identical to TRBD1. V was clipped by 4 bases and J by 5 bases; unmatched bases: 3. The CDR3 contains 14 residues. Germline CDR1 reads LGHDT; CDR2 reads YNNKEL (reference sequence). CDR3 sequence (DNA): TGTGCCAGCAGCCCCGGGACAGGGGGGGAGACCCAGTACTTC. This sequence encodes CASSPGTGGETQYF.

The V call is TRBV21-1, the J call TRBJ2-7; the table names TRBD1, a call not compared with the DNA. TRBV21-1 is shown as a pseudogene. The CDR3 covers 15 residues. CDR3 bases: TGTGCCAGCAGCACCACGTTGACCAGGTCCTACGAGCAGTACTTC. It is translated as CASSTTLTRSYEQYF.